These 5 T cell receptor beta chains came from one sample sequenced in a study of monozygotic twins with inflammatory bowel disease (dated 2019 in TCRdb). Receptor libraries were prepared by 5' RACE. Sequenced on an Illumina HiSeq 2500. Each CDR3 protein sequence appears as one entry after TCRdb reprocessed the reads, and no DNA is included. Per the sample table, the count is some 440,000 distinct CDR3 sequences. Of the sample, 2.4% is held by the ten largest clones. Sequencing input: blood. The receptors originated from a human donor with ulcerative colitis or Crohn's disease, or a healthy co-twin of an affected twin (not recorded which).

The chain carries TRBV20-1 and TRBJ2-5; the TRBD2 assignment by TCRdb is unverifiable without DNA. In germline, CDR1 is DFQATT, CDR2 SNEGSKA (reference sequence). The CDR3 consists of 13 residues. CDR3 protein: CSASGRAWETQYF.

The CDR3 loop is CASSSLLDYGYTF. The V gene is TRBV28, the J gene TRBJ1-2. The CDR3 runs to 13 residues. Germline values: CDR1 MDHEN, CDR2 SYDVKM.

J is TRBJ1-5 and V is TRBV6-6. The CDR3 runs to 14 residues. Per the germline V gene, CDR1 is MNHNY and CDR2 is SVGAGI (reference sequence). CDR3 sequence: CASSYGILNQPQHF.

The gene calls are TRBV6-5 and TRBJ1-6. This CDR3 has 12 amino acids. Germline CDR1 and CDR2: MNHEY and SVGAGI. The CDR3 loop reads CASSYSSGTLHF.

V and J are TRBV9 and TRBJ1-5. The length of the CDR3 is 15 residues. Germline assignment: CDR1 SGDLS and CDR2 YYNGEE. The CDR3 spells CASSVGSTGNQPQHF.